The 32 T cell receptor beta chains listed next were all sequenced from one sample in a study of T-cell memory formation after mild COVID-19. MiXCR, run by TCRdb on the 5' RACE reads, gives a single entry per CDR3 protein. The data show 580,000 or so distinct CDR3 sequences, 17% seen once. The sequenced sample was PBMCs or a T cell subset sorted from them (not recorded which). These receptors were taken from an adult woman who had mild COVID-19 (a few samples of this study predate the infection). Cell type and time point are not known.

The table lists this clonotype with a few counts. The V call is TRBV23-1, the J call TRBJ2-7; TRBD1 might be the D (6 bases). TRBV23-1 falls under the ORF class, with uncertain function. The CDR3 loop spans 14 amino acids. Trimming removed 0 bases from V and 2 bases from J, with 8 bases in between. CDR3: CASSQSDSTYEQYF. For the CDR3, the DNA is TGCGCCAGCAGTCAATCGGACAGTACCTACGAGCAGTACTTC.

This clonotype showed up just a few times. The CDR3 nucleotides read TGCGCCAGCAGGTCCGGGGGGTCGAACACCGGGGAGCTGTTTTTT. Residues: CASRSGGSNTGELFF. The V and J genes are TRBV5-1 and TRBJ2-2; TRBD2 agrees at 7 bases. J gave up 0 bases and V 5 bases, and 4 bases lay outside the gene matches. From germline, CDR1 is SGHRS and CDR2 YFSETQ. The CDR3 covers 15 residues.

The rearrangement joins TRBV24-1 to TRBJ2-5; TRBD2 matches 13 bases. The V and J ends lost 7 bases and 5 bases, in that order; junction bases with no gene match: 6. The length of the CDR3 is 15 residues. The V gene's germline CDR1 is KGHDR and CDR2 SFDVKD. CDR3 nucleotides: TGTGCCACCAGCGGACTAGCGGGAGCTGGGGAGACCCAGTACTTC. Its protein product is CATSGLAGAGETQYF.

This clonotype occurred many times. The chain carries TRBV27 and TRBJ2-3; D may be TRBD2 (6 bases). The germline gives CDR1 MNHEY, CDR2 SMNVEV (reference sequence). V lost 2 bases to trimming and J lost 5 bases, with 11 bases between them. This CDR3 contains 14 residues. CDR3 sequence reads: CASSLTGVLDTQYF. The CDR3 bases are TGTGCCAGCAGTTTAACGGGAGTGTTAGATACGCAGTATTTT.

V is TRBV4-2 and J is TRBJ2-3; perhaps TRBD2 as D (5 bases). V dropped 1 base and J dropped 3 bases, with 14 bases sitting between them. Germline V lookup: CDR1 LGHNA, CDR2 YNFKEQ. The CDR3 sequence is 16 residues long. CDR3 sequence: CASSQAASTRTDTQYF. As DNA, the CDR3 is TGTGCCAGCAGCCAAGCCGCTAGCACCCGGACAGATACGCAGTATTTT.

This clonotype has a handful of counts. The chain carries TRBV20-1 and TRBJ2-5, with 11 bases that match TRBD2. The CDR3 has 15 amino acids. V trimming: 8 bases; J trimming: 7 bases; junction bases outside the gene matches: 15. Germline values: CDR1 DFQATT, CDR2 SNEGSKA (reference sequence). The CDR3 loop is CSRPGTSGSGGTQYF. The CDR3 DNA reads as TGCAGTCGGCCAGGGACTAGCGGCTCTGGAGGGACCCAGTACTTC.

The CDR3, as DNA: TGTGCCTGGACCGGGACCACCGGTGGCTACACCTTC. Translated: CAWTGTTGGYTF. This rearrangement joins TRBV30 to TRBJ1-2; maybe TRBD1 (5 bases). CDR1 is GTSNPN, CDR2 SVGIG, per germline (reference sequence). Between the trimmed V and J ends, which lost 4 bases and 7 bases, there was a span of 13 bases. The length of the CDR3 is 12 residues.

This chain links TRBV7-9 with TRBJ1-1; D perhaps matches TRBD1 (6 bases). V shed 5 bases and J shed 2 bases, with 15 bases lying between them. From germline, CDR1 is SEHNR and CDR2 FQNEAQ (reference sequence). This CDR3 has 15 amino acids. The CDR3 DNA reads TGTGCCAGCAGCCAAACGGACAGCTCCAACACTGAAGCTTTCTTT. This sequence encodes CASSQTDSSNTEAFF.

V gene TRBV4-2 combines with J gene TRBJ2-1, with 11 bases that match TRBD2. The V and J ends lost 7 bases and 4 bases, in that order; junction bases with no gene match: 6. From germline, CDR1 is LGHNA and CDR2 YNFKEQ. This CDR3 region has 15 residues. The CDR3 spells CASTLAGGWYNEQFF. The CDR3 DNA sequence: TGTGCCAGCACCTTAGCGGGGGGGTGGTACAATGAGCAGTTCTTC.

This clonotype was seen only a few times. The J gene is TRBJ2-2, the V gene TRBV29-1, with D maybe TRBD1 (5 bases). The germline CDR1 and CDR2 sequences are SQVTM and ANQGSEA. There are 12 residues in the CDR3. V was shortened by 4 bases and J by 6 bases, with 9 bases between the two germline ends. CDR3 loop: CSVGPGSGELFF. The CDR3 DNA reads as TGCAGCGTTGGCCCAGGGTCCGGGGAGCTGTTTTTT.

The rearrangement links TRBV5-6 to TRBJ2-6; no reliable D call. Germline CDR1 is SGHDT and CDR2 is YYEEEE. This CDR3 spans 15 amino acids. The V end lost 3 bases, the J end lost 0 bases, and 7 bases lay between the germline ends. CDR3: CASSYPPSGANVLTF. In DNA, the CDR3 is TGTGCCAGCAGCTACCCCCCCTCTGGGGCCAACGTCCTGACTTTC.

This clonotype showed up just a few times. The chain is built from TRBV7-8 and TRBJ1-5; D unresolved. V shed 0 bases and J shed 5 bases, with 8 bases lying between them. The germline CDR1 and CDR2 sequences are SGHVS and FQNEAQ. The CDR3 length is 14 residues. The CDR3 nucleotides are TGTGCCAGCAGCTTAGCGCCCCGGGATCAGCCCCAGCATTTT. It is translated as CASSLAPRDQPQHF.

This clonotype was found a few times. The gene calls are TRBV6-5 and TRBJ2-2, with D possibly being TRBD1 (7 bases). Germline CDR1 reads MNHEY; CDR2 reads SVGAGI. The CDR3 has 16 amino acids. Trimming took off 6 bases at V and 0 bases at J, with 14 bases between the two ends. CDR3 nucleotides: TGTGCCAGCAGGGGGGGACAGCTCTCGAACACCGGGGAGCTGTTTTTT. It encodes CASRGGQLSNTGELFF.

This clonotype has only a few counts. The CDR3 DNA reads TGCAGTGCTACGACAGGGGCGCGGGAGTACTATGGCTACACCTTC. Encoded protein: CSATTGAREYYGYTF. J is TRBJ1-2 and V is TRBV20-1; 8 bases agree with TRBD1. This CDR3 is 15 amino acids long. Germline V gene data show CDR1 as DFQATT and CDR2 as SNEGSKA (reference sequence). Trimming took 4 bases from V and 3 from J; bases not matched to a gene: 10.

The chain couples TRBV5-1 to TRBJ2-3; 7 nucleotides agree with TRBD1. This CDR3 has 15 amino acids. The trim removed 4 bases at V and 1 base at J, leaving 6 bases unmatched. The germline V gene has CDR1 SGHRS and CDR2 YFSETQ. The DNA of the CDR3 is TGCGCCAGCAGCCATACCGGGACAGGCACAGATACGCAGTATTTT. Its translation: CASSHTGTGTDTQYF.

In this sample, this clonotype turned up a few times. The CDR3 DNA reads as TGTGCCAGCGGTTGGGACAGGGAAGGGGCATCCTATGGCTACACCTTC. Amino acid sequence: CASGWDREGASYGYTF. The rearrangement joins TRBV9 to TRBJ1-2; TRBD1 matches 9 bases. CDR3 length equals 16 residues. The germline gives CDR1 SGDLS, CDR2 YYNGEE. V lost 7 bases and J lost 4; bases outside the gene matches: 14.

This clonotype showed up just a few times. The CDR3 DNA sequence: TGTGCCAGTAGTATAGGTGGGGGGGTCGGCAATGAGCAGTTCTTC. Translation: CASSIGGGVGNEQFF. V usage is TRBV19 and J usage is TRBJ2-1; 7 bases are a match to TRBD2. Trimming removed 1 base from V and 6 bases from J; junction bases left unmatched: 6. The germline gives CDR1 LNHDA, CDR2 SQIVND (reference sequence). This CDR3 spans 15 amino acids.

This clonotype was detected only a few times. The rearrangement uses TRBV28 and TRBJ2-7, with D perhaps assigned TRBD1 or TRBD2 (6 bases each). The CDR3 has 15 residues. The germline V and J ends were trimmed by 4 bases and 3 bases, with 16 bases remaining between them. Germline CDR1 reads MDHEN; CDR2 reads SYDVKM. The CDR3 loop is CASSWGIGGLYEQYF. The CDR3 DNA reads as TGTGCCAGCAGTTGGGGAATTGGGGGGCTCTACGAGCAGTACTTC.

This clonotype was observed a few times. The rearrangement links TRBV6-2 or TRBV6-3 to TRBJ2-7, with a possible D match to TRBD2 (7 bases). The ends were cut back, 5 bases at V and 6 bases at J, with 20 bases in the middle. CDR3 length equals 15 residues. Germline CDR1 reads MNHEY; CDR2 reads SVGEGT. The CDR3: CASSQQGRGGVEQYF. The DNA of the CDR3 is TGTGCCAGCAGTCAACAGGGACGGGGAGGGGTCGAGCAGTACTTC.

The chain couples TRBV7-9 to TRBJ2-7, with TRBD2 as a possible D gene (5 bases). The germline gives CDR1 SEHNR, CDR2 FQNEAQ (reference sequence). This CDR3 has 14 residues. V lost 5 bases and J lost 4, with 15 bases in between. The CDR3: CASSHTGREYEQYF. DNA of the CDR3: TGTGCCAGCAGCCACACCGGTAGGGAGTACGAGCAGTACTTC. The whole variable domain, filled in from reference TRBV7-9 and TRBJ2-7, reads DTGVSQNPRHKITKRGQNVTFRCDPISEHNRLYWYRQTLGQGPEFLTYFQNEAQLEKSRLLSDRFSAERPKGSFSTLEIQRTEQGDSAMYLCASSHTGREYEQYFGPGTRLTVT.

This clonotype has only a few counts. The chain has TRBV9 and TRBJ1-1, with 7 bases that match TRBD1. The V and J ends lost 4 bases and 5 bases, in that order; junction bases with no gene match: 8. Germline V gene sequence: CDR1 SGDLS, CDR2 YYNGEE. The length of the CDR3 is 14 residues. The CDR3: CASSRTGRWTEAFF. The CDR3 nucleotides read TGTGCCAGCAGCCGGACAGGACGTTGGACTGAAGCTTTCTTT. Supplemented by reference TRBV9 and TRBJ1-1, the full variable domain reads DSGVTQTPKHLITATGQRVTLRCSPRSGDLSVYWYQQSLDQGLQFLIQYYNGEERAKGNILERFSAQQFPDLHSELNLSSLELGDSALYFCASSRTGRWTEAFFGQGTRLTVV.

The V gene is TRBV6-6, the J gene TRBJ2-1; possibly TRBD1 for D (6 bases). Germline CDR1 is MNHNY and CDR2 is SVGAGI (reference sequence). Trimming stripped 4 bases from V and 12 bases from J, with 22 bases between. The CDR3 consists of 15 residues. Here the CDR3 DNA reads TGTGCCAGCAGTTCAAACTGGGACGCTATAGGGGGGCAGTTCTTC. This codes for CASSSNWDAIGGQFF.

The genes are TRBV6-5 and TRBJ2-7; D unclear. Germline CDR1 MNHEY, CDR2 SVGAGI. The CDR3 contains 15 residues. With 8 bases removed from V and 1 base from J, the gap between germline ends came to 18 bases. CDR3 protein: CASGDPAGVSYEQYF. CDR3 nucleotide sequence: TGTGCCAGCGGGGATCCGGCTGGGGTTTCCTACGAGCAGTACTTC.

This chain connects TRBV11-2 to TRBJ1-1; perhaps TRBD1 as D (6 bases). CDR3 size: 15 residues. Per germline, CDR1 SGHAT and CDR2 FQNNGV. Deletions cut 5 bases from V and 0 bases from J, with 13 bases between. The CDR3 DNA reads TGTGCCAGCAGCCCAGGACAGTTCATGAACACTGAAGCTTTCTTT. It yields the protein CASSPGQFMNTEAFF. Filled out from reference TRBV11-2 and TRBJ1-1, the complete variable domain reads EAGVAQSPRYKIIEKRQSVAFWCNPISGHATLYWYQQILGQGPKLLIQFQNNGVVDDSQLPKDRFSAERLKGVDSTLKIQPAKLEDSAVYLCASSPGQFMNTEAFFGQGTRLTVV.

This chain links TRBV7-9 with TRBJ2-2; D is unclear. The length of the CDR3 is 15 residues. Deletions cut 0 bases from V and 6 bases from J, with 11 bases between. Germline lookup yields CDR1 SEHNR and CDR2 FQNEAQ (reference sequence). CDR3 bases: TGTGCCAGCAGCTTAGCGGGTAGGAGCGCCGGGGAGCTGTTTTTT. Protein: CASSLAGRSAGELFF.

The chain links TRBV15 to TRBJ1-2; no definite D call. Germline CDR1 reads LNHNV; CDR2 reads YYDKDF (reference sequence). The CDR3 covers 13 residues. The V end was cut by 0 bases, the J end by 5 bases, with 7 bases between. CDR3 sequence reads: CATSRERGYGYTF. The CDR3 nucleotides are TGTGCCACCAGCAGAGAGCGAGGGTATGGCTACACCTTC.

V and J are TRBV6-5 and TRBJ2-3; possibly TRBD1 for D (5 bases). CDR1 and CDR2 from the germline V gene are MNHEY and SVGAGI. Trimming pared 7 bases from V and 2 bases from J, leaving 13 bases between. The CDR3 consists of 14 residues. The CDR3 sequence is CASNRQRFTDTQYF. CDR3 DNA: TGTGCCAGCAACCGACAGCGATTCACAGATACGCAGTATTTT.

This clonotype was detected a few times. This chain links TRBV6-1 with TRBJ1-6; D possibly corresponds to TRBD1 (6 bases). The germline V gene encodes CDR1 MNHNS and CDR2 SASEGT. Trimming cost V 4 bases and J 10 bases, with 17 bases left between them. The CDR3 runs 15 residues. CDR3 sequence reads: CASSGHRVRDSPLHF. For the CDR3, the DNA is TGTGCCAGCAGTGGCCACAGGGTCCGAGACTCACCCCTCCACTTT.

The chain has TRBV5-6 and TRBJ1-5; D uncertain. Germline lookup yields CDR1 SGHDT and CDR2 YYEEEE. The V and J ends lost 2 bases and 0 bases respectively, with 15 bases between them. There are 17 residues in the CDR3. DNA of the CDR3: TGTGCCAGCAGCTTCACCGGATTCGTCGATAGCAATCAGCCCCAGCATTTT. Protein: CASSFTGFVDSNQPQHF.

This clonotype was observed a few times. J is TRBJ2-1 and V is TRBV4-1; 11 bases are a match to TRBD2. The CDR3 contains 16 residues. Per germline, CDR1 MGHRA and CDR2 YSYEKL. Trimming at V came to 4 bases and at J to 1 base, leaving 3 bases not matched to a gene. The CDR3 spells CASSLTSGVSYNEQFF. The CDR3 bases are TGCGCCAGCAGCCTGACTAGCGGGGTATCCTACAATGAGCAGTTCTTC.

The chain recombines TRBV13 with TRBJ2-7; unclear D gene. The CDR3 has 14 amino acids. Trimming removed 3 bases from V and 7 bases from J, with 16 bases in between. CDR1 and CDR2 from the germline V gene are PRHDT and FYEKMQ (reference sequence). In DNA, the CDR3 is TGTGCCAGCAGCTTTGGTGCCACCGCTCTGGAGCAGTACTTC. It is translated as CASSFGATALEQYF.

The V and J genes are TRBV9 and TRBJ2-1, with 12 bases matching TRBD2. The V segment lost 4 bases and the J segment 15 bases; nucleotides outside the gene matches: 11. Germline values: CDR1 SGDLS, CDR2 YYNGEE. This CDR3 is 14 amino acids long. For the CDR3, the DNA is TGTGCCAGCAGCAGGACTAGCGGGGCTCCGGTCGCGTTCTTC. Amino acid sequence: CASSRTSGAPVAFF.